This T cell receptor beta chain was recorded in a study of response to subunit inactivated influenza vaccine. This clonotype was recorded many times. TCRdb re-called the RT-PCR reads through MiXCR, storing one row per CDR3 protein. The data contain about 480,000 distinct CDR3 sequences, approximately 10% of them singletons. This specimen consisted of PBMCs from blood, obtained 35 to 45 days after vaccination. The receptor was derived from a man between 45 and 60 years old who received an inactivated influenza vaccine.

The DNA for the CDR3 is TGTGCCAGCAGCCAAGGGAATTCACCCCTCCACTTT. Amino acids: CASSQGNSPLHF. The chain combines TRBV3-1 with TRBJ1-6; D unresolved. The CDR3 spans 12 residues. Per the germline V gene, CDR1 is LGHDT and CDR2 is YNNKEL (reference sequence). Trimming removed 1 base at V and 7 bases at J, with 2 bases between.